This passage covers 10 T cell receptor beta chains from one sample sequenced in a study of cytomegalovirus exposure and HLA in healthy donors. PCR employed 60 Vbeta and 13 Jbeta primers. Libraries were prepared by immunoSEQ multiplex PCR; TCRdb keeps only in-frame clonotypes and omits some of them. The sample lists 95,000 to 150,000 clones, approximately 72% occurring once. The specimen was PBMCs. All receptors come from a man aged 18 to 29 in good health and CMV-seronegative.

On this clone itself: Other DNA sequences within the sample encode an identical CDR3. The rearrangement links TRBV6-1 to TRBJ2-7; 8 nucleotides align to TRBD1. Germline CDR1 MNHNS, CDR2 SASEGT. The junction had 6 bases not matched to a gene; V was cut back by 6 bases and J by 2 bases. The CDR3 length is 14 residues. Here the CDR3 reads CASSFLDRAYEQYF. CDR3 coding DNA: TGTGCCAGCAGCTTCCTGGACAGGGCCTACGAGCAGTACTTC.

This chain links TRBV12-5 with TRBJ2-2; 9 bases are shared with TRBD1. This CDR3 contains 13 residues. Germline V gene lookup returns CDR1 LGHNT and CDR2 FRNRAP. The junction had 8 bases not matched to a gene; V was cut back by 5 bases and J by 13 bases. The CDR3 sequence is CASGPDRGFSLFF. As DNA, the CDR3 is TGTGCTAGTGGTCCGGACAGGGGATTTTCGCTGTTTTTT.

V and J are TRBV7-2 and TRBJ2-1, with D tentatively TRBD2 (5 bases). This CDR3 comprises 17 residues. The germline V gene has CDR1 SGHTA and CDR2 FQGNSA. V was clipped by 5 bases and J by 0 bases, with 17 bases between them. The CDR3 here is CASSRVRVPGSYNEQFF. The CDR3 bases are TGTGCCAGCAGCCGTGTGCGGGTCCCCGGCTCCTACAATGAGCAGTTCTTC. Together with reference TRBV7-2 and TRBJ2-1, the CDR3 gives the full variable domain: GAGVSQSPSNKVTEKGKDVELRCDPISGHTALYWYRQSLGQGLEFLIYFQGNSAPDKSGLPSDRFSAERTGGSVSTLTIQRTQQEDSAVYLCASSRVRVPGSYNEQFFGPGTRLTVL.

This chain links TRBV2 with TRBJ2-1; the match to TRBD1 covers 9 bases. Germline values: CDR1 SNHLY, CDR2 FYNNEI. V gave up 6 bases and J gave up 8 bases; unmatched junction bases: 8. The CDR3 consists of 14 residues. The CDR3 DNA follows: TGTGCCAGCAGGGCTGACAGGGGGATCGATGAGCAGTTCTTC. This translates into CASRADRGIDEQFF.

The gene calls are TRBV6-5 and TRBJ2-7, with a tentative D call TRBD2 (7 bases). With 6 bases removed from V and 2 bases from J, the gap between germline ends came to 14 bases. The germline gives CDR1 MNHEY, CDR2 SVGAGI. The CDR3 consists of 14 residues. This CDR3 is CASRRGGGPYEQYF. For the CDR3, the DNA is TGTGCCAGCAGGAGGGGAGGGGGACCCTACGAGCAGTACTTC.

This clone has just a few counts. This chain links TRBV6-5 with TRBJ1-2, with D tentatively TRBD1 (6 bases). The CDR3 runs to 15 residues. Germline V gives CDR1 MNHEY, CDR2 SVGAGI. Trimming stripped 0 bases from V and 4 bases from J, with 12 bases between. In DNA, the CDR3 is TGTGCCAGCAGTTACTCATCGGGGGGCGGCTATGGCTACACCTTC. Translated: CASSYSSGGGYGYTF.

For this clone: Because it lacks the conserved phenylalanine or tryptophan at the end, this CDR3 is likely a read error. The chain is built from TRBV5-1 and TRBJ1-1; no clear D. Deletions cut 1 base from V and 4 bases from J, with 8 bases between. There are 13 residues in the CDR3. CDR1 is SGHRS and CDR2 is YFSETQ in the germline V gene. The CDR3 protein is CASSLTDITEAFL. Here the CDR3 DNA reads TGCGCCAGCAGCTTGACAGATATCACTGAAGCTTTCCTT.

This clone was observed a few times. The V call is TRBV19, the J call TRBJ1-4; TRBD1 might be the D (6 bases). The CDR3 extends over 13 amino acids. The germline gives CDR1 LNHDA, CDR2 SQIVND (reference sequence). V was shortened by 7 bases and J by 6 bases, with 12 bases between the two germline ends. This chain's CDR3 is CASKGHLDEKLFF. The CDR3 region has the DNA TGTGCCAGTAAGGGACATTTGGATGAAAAACTGTTTTTT.

This clone was counted between two and nine times. The CDR3 DNA follows: TGTGCCAGCAGTGAAATTTGGGGGCGCGGCACTGAAGCTTTCTTT. It is translated as CASSEIWGRGTEAFF. This rearrangement joins TRBV6-1 to TRBJ1-1; D is possibly TRBD1 (6 bases). Trimming pared 2 bases from V and 4 bases from J, leaving 14 bases between. The CDR3 length is 15 residues. Looked up from germline, CDR1 is MNHNS and CDR2 is SASEGT.

The chain couples TRBV6-1 to TRBJ1-1, with no clear D. With 6 bases removed from V and 12 bases from J, the gap between germline ends came to 17 bases. Looked up from germline, CDR1 is MNHNS and CDR2 is SASEGT. The CDR3 is made up of 12 amino acids. CDR3 bases: TGTGCCAGCAGGCAGAGTAATAGCGCCCCTTTCTTT. Translated, it gives CASRQSNSAPFF.